This entry lists 15 T cell receptor beta chains sequenced from one sample in a study of neurological immune-mediated disorders. TCRdb independently ran MiXCR on the 5' RACE reads; one entry per CDR3 protein. Of tens of thousands of distinct CDR3 sequences listed, under 6.5% are singletons. The specimen sequenced was CD4+ T cells from blood. The receptor source for this set is a woman aged 40 to 50 in good health.

The table lists this clonotype with many counts. The chain employs TRBV7-8 and TRBJ2-2; D is uncertain. The germline CDR1 and CDR2 sequences are SGHVS and FQNEAQ. The V gene lost 5 bases and the J gene lost 7 bases, with 11 bases spanning the gap. This CDR3 is built from 13 residues. CDR3 sequence (DNA): TGTGCCAGCAGCCTACTGGTATTCGGGGAGCTGTTTTTT. It translates to CASSLLVFGELFF. Based on the CDR3 plus reference TRBV7-8 and TRBJ2-2, the full variable domain is GAGVSQSPRYKVAKRGQDVALRCDPISGHVSLFWYQQALGQGPEFLTYFQNEAQLDKSGLPSDRFFAERPEGSVSTLKIQRTQQEDSAVYLCASSLLVFGELFFGEGSRLTVL.

This clonotype was observed many times. J is TRBJ2-1 and V is TRBV20-1; D call uncertain. The CDR3 consists of 13 residues. The V and J ends lost 5 bases and 7 bases respectively, with 15 bases between them. Germline CDR1 reads DFQATT; CDR2 reads SNEGSKA (reference sequence). The CDR3 protein is CSAELFGLNEQFF. Here the CDR3 DNA reads TGCAGTGCTGAACTGTTCGGGTTAAATGAGCAGTTCTTC.

This clonotype has at least ten counts. The V call is TRBV20-1, the J call TRBJ1-1; D is possibly TRBD1 (6 bases). The V gene's germline CDR1 is DFQATT and CDR2 SNEGSKA (reference sequence). The CDR3 runs 13 residues. V was clipped by 2 bases and J by 4 bases, with 11 bases between them. Here the CDR3 DNA reads TGCAGTGCTAGACAGGGGATCGGCACTGAAGCTTTCTTT. Its protein is CSARQGIGTEAFF.

This clonotype was seen repeatedly, ten times or more. This sequence joins TRBV6-2 or TRBV6-3 and TRBJ2-1; 8 nucleotides agree with TRBD2. CDR1 is MNHEY and CDR2 is SVGEGT in the germline V gene. This CDR3 is 15 amino acids long. V dropped 4 bases and J dropped 4; count of bases not matched to a gene: 6. The CDR3 DNA reads as TGTGCCAGCAGTTTGACAACTAGCGGATACAATGAGCAGTTCTTC. This codes for CASSLTTSGYNEQFF.

Many counts were recorded for this clonotype. This rearrangement joins TRBV9 to TRBJ2-1; 12 positions agree with TRBD2. There are 17 residues in the CDR3. V lost 3 bases, J lost 7 bases, and 11 bases stayed unmatched. Germline-derived CDR1 and CDR2 are SGDLS and YYNGEE. The CDR3: CASSAQPSGRAGNEQFF. CDR3 bases: TGTGCCAGCAGCGCCCAGCCTAGCGGGAGGGCCGGGAATGAGCAGTTCTTC.

This clonotype was found many times. The chain carries TRBV20-1 and TRBJ1-2, with D possibly TRBD1 on 6 matching bases. Germline-derived CDR1 and CDR2 are DFQATT and SNEGSKA (reference sequence). The CDR3 runs to 16 residues. V lost 5 bases to trimming and J lost 4 bases, with 23 bases between them. CDR3 in DNA: TGCAGTGCTGCGAGCCTCGGGGGGCGTTACTCCTATGGCTACACCTTC. Translation: CSAASLGGRYSYGYTF.

The table lists this clonotype with many counts. The chain carries TRBV20-1 and TRBJ2-1; 8 nucleotides agree with TRBD2. The germline V gene encodes CDR1 DFQATT and CDR2 SNEGSKA (reference sequence). The CDR3 spans 16 residues. V trimming: 0 bases; J trimming: 5 bases; junction bases outside the gene matches: 9. In DNA, the CDR3 is TGCAGTGCTAGAGATGTGAGCGGGAGATTAGACAATGAGCAGTTCTTC. The encoded protein is CSARDVSGRLDNEQFF.

This clonotype was counted ten times or more. The chain is built from TRBV3-1 and TRBJ2-1; no reliable D call. CDR3 length: 11 residues. The germline V and J ends were trimmed by 0 bases and 9 bases, with 3 bases remaining between them. Per germline, CDR1 LGHDT and CDR2 YNNKEL (reference sequence). The CDR3: CASSQEFEQFF. In DNA, the CDR3 is TGTGCCAGCAGCCAAGAGTTTGAGCAGTTCTTC.

This clonotype came up many times. V gene TRBV11-2 combines with J gene TRBJ2-1; D ambiguous. This CDR3 is built from 13 residues. The V end lost 4 bases, the J end lost 2 bases, and 6 bases lay between the germline ends. Germline V gives CDR1 SGHAT, CDR2 FQNNGV. The DNA of the CDR3 is TGTGCCAGCAGCTGGTCGACCTACAATGAGCAGTTCTTC. Amino acid sequence: CASSWSTYNEQFF.

This clonotype was seen many times. J is TRBJ2-1 and V is TRBV7-9; no firm D call. CDR1 and CDR2 from the germline V gene are SEHNR and FQNEAQ (reference sequence). The V end was cut by 7 bases, the J end by 2 bases, with 9 bases between. There are 13 residues in the CDR3. The CDR3 loop reads CASNDKTYNEQFF. The CDR3 nucleotides read TGTGCCAGCAACGACAAGACCTACAATGAGCAGTTCTTC.

This clonotype was picked up many times. The chain couples TRBV20-1 to TRBJ1-6, with D tentatively TRBD1 (5 bases). The CDR3 runs 16 residues. In germline, CDR1 is DFQATT, CDR2 SNEGSKA (reference sequence). With 1 base removed from V and 2 bases from J, the gap between germline ends came to 12 bases. The DNA for the CDR3 is TGCAGTGCTAGAGGAGCATCGGGGGCCTATAATTCACCCCTCCACTTT. Its protein is CSARGASGAYNSPLHF.

This clonotype was found many times. The chain joins TRBV9 to TRBJ1-5; D not resolved. The CDR3 contains 15 residues. The germline CDR1 and CDR2 sequences are SGDLS and YYNGEE. V lost 0 bases, J lost 0 bases, and 7 bases lay in between. The CDR3 loop reads CASSVEGNSNQPQHF. CDR3 nucleotides: TGTGCCAGCAGCGTAGAAGGGAATAGCAATCAGCCCCAGCATTTT.

This clonotype appeared many times. CDR3 region: CASSLNSVGGGVDTQYF. The CDR3 DNA is TGTGCCAGCAGCTTAAATAGCGTCGGCGGTGGCGTGGATACGCAGTATTTT. This chain uses TRBV7-2 with TRBJ2-3; possibly TRBD2 for D (5 bases). The CDR3 runs 17 residues. CDR1 and CDR2 from the germline V gene are SGHTA and FQGNSA. Trimming removed 2 bases from V and 6 bases from J, with 21 bases in between. The full variable domain, rest sourced from reference TRBV7-2 and TRBJ2-3, is GAGVSQSPSNKVTEKGKDVELRCDPISGHTALYWYRQSLGQGLEFLIYFQGNSAPDKSGLPSDRFSAERTGGSVSTLTIQRTQQEDSAVYLCASSLNSVGGGVDTQYFGPGTRLTVL.

This clonotype has a count of ten or more. This rearrangement joins TRBV5-8 to TRBJ2-7; D is perhaps TRBD1 or TRBD2 (5 bases each). The V end lost 0 bases, the J end lost 7 bases, and 17 bases lay between the germline ends. In germline, CDR1 is SGHTS, CDR2 YDEGEE. The CDR3 has 15 residues. CDR3 nucleotide sequence: TGTGCCAGCAGCTTGGTTCGGGGCCCCTTTGGGGAGCAGTACTTC. This codes for CASSLVRGPFGEQYF.

There are many counts of this clonotype. The gene calls are TRBV6-6 and TRBJ2-7; D might be TRBD2 (5 bases). Germline CDR1 reads MNHNY; CDR2 reads SVGAGI (reference sequence). Trimming left V 3 bases short and J 3 bases short, with 12 bases between. The CDR3 is 14 amino acids. CDR3 amino acids: CASSYVGENYEQYF. DNA for the CDR3: TGTGCCAGCAGTTATGTGGGAGAAAACTACGAGCAGTACTTC.